A selection of T cell receptor beta chains follows, all from one sample in a study of T cell responses to AZD1222 COVID-19 vaccine. Measured with immunoSEQ multiplex PCR; TCRdb has only the in-frame clones, and not every one. The sample yields more than 150,000 clones, around 90% seen once. Source: peripheral blood, taken on day 0 of AZD1222 vaccination. Receptor source: an adult in good health. The CDR3 runs from the conserved cysteine through the conserved F or W. The order of the fields is V gene, D gene, clone size, J gene, CDR3 protein, CDR3 DNA. D genes are given only for firm matches. Rows may omit the clone size; those that give it use once, few, many or a size class.

>TRBV5-5|-|-|TRBJ2-1
CASSLIDSYNEQFF
TGTGCCAGCAGCTTGATAGACTCCTACAATGAGCAGTTCTTC
>TRBV7-9|-|-|TRBJ1-2
CASSLVGVDDTF
TGTGCCAGCAGCTTAGTGGGGGTAGATGACACCTTC
>TRBV2|-|-|TRBJ1-5
CASSEQGISQPQHF
TGTGCCAGCAGTGAACAGGGTATCAGTCAGCCCCAGCATTTT
>TRBV18|-|-|TRBJ2-4
CASSPEGTAKNIQYF
TGTGCCAGCTCACCAGAAGGGACAGCCAAAAACATTCAGTACTTC
>TRBV30|-|-|TRBJ1-6
CAWSEGAVGSPLHF
TGTGCCTGGAGCGAAGGCGCAGTTGGTTCACCCCTCCACTTT
>TRBV12-3/TRBV12-4|-|-|TRBJ2-1
CASSLVRHEQFF
TGTGCCAGCAGTTTAGTGAGGCATGAGCAGTTCTTC
>TRBV30|-|-|TRBJ1-2
CAWSVLLLRGSLYGYTF
TGTGCCTGGAGTGTACTGTTGCTCCGTGGTTCCCTCTATGGCTACACCTTC
>TRBV10-3|-|-|TRBJ1-2
CAISELGWDGYTF
TGTGCCATCAGTGAGCTAGGGTGGGATGGCTACACCTTC
>TRBV18|-|-|TRBJ2-1
CASSPNGGNEQFF
TGTGCCAGCTCACCGAACGGGGGTAATGAGCAGTTCTTC
>TRBV28|-|-|TRBJ2-3
CASSFSDTQYF
TGTGCCAGCAGTTTCTCAGATACGCAGTATTTT
>TRBV28|TRBD1|-|TRBJ1-2
CASSPGGSFNYGYTF
TGTGCCAGCAGCCCAGGGGGTAGCTTCAACTATGGCTACACCTTC
>TRBV27|TRBD1|-|TRBJ1-2
CASSPTGAYGYTF
TGTGCCAGCAGCCCGACAGGGGCCTATGGCTACACCTTC
>TRBV14|-|-|TRBJ1-1
CASSQVVGGTEAFF
TGTGCCAGCAGCCAAGTAGTGGGGGGCACTGAAGCTTTCTTT
>TRBV7-2|TRBD1|-|TRBJ2-7
CASSSRTGTYEQYF
TGTGCCAGCAGCTCCCGGACAGGGACCTACGAGCAGTACTTC
>TRBV19|TRBD1|-|TRBJ1-4
CASSRGTDEKLFF
TGTGCCAGTAGTAGGGGGACAGATGAAAAACTGTTTTTT
>TRBV4-3|TRBD1|-|TRBJ2-7
CASSQVHQGAGEQYF
TGCGCCAGCAGCCAAGTTCACCAGGGGGCGGGGGAGCAGTACTTC
>TRBV28|-|-|TRBJ1-2
CASGVNYGYTF
TGTGCCAGCGGGGTTAACTATGGCTACACCTTC
>TRBV19|TRBD1|-|TRBJ2-7
CASSASGTVGTPYEQYF
TGTGCCAGTAGTGCATCCGGGACAGTGGGGACCCCATACGAGCAGTACTTC
>TRBV5-4|TRBD1|-|TRBJ2-5
CASSLGQGQETQYF
TGTGCCAGCAGCCTCGGACAGGGTCAAGAGACCCAGTACTTC
>TRBV5-1|TRBD2|-|TRBJ2-3
CASSNPGTSRVRGTDTQYF
TGCGCCAGCAGCAACCCCGGGACTAGCAGGGTGCGGGGCACAGATACGCAGTATTTT
>TRBV5-1|-|-|TRBJ2-3
CASSLAGLSTDTQYF
TGCGCCAGCAGCTTGGCCGGACTTAGCACAGATACGCAGTATTTT
>TRBV12-3/TRBV12-4|-|-|TRBJ2-1
CASSFRYNEQFF
TGTGCCAGCAGTTTCCGGTACAATGAGCAGTTCTTC
>TRBV5-4|-|-|TRBJ2-7
CASSPISTGNEQYF
TGTGCCAGCAGCCCCATCTCGACCGGCAACGAGCAGTACTTC
>TRBV2|TRBD1|-|TRBJ1-5
CASSPRGQYDQPQHF
TGTGCCAGCAGTCCCAGGGGGCAGTACGATCAGCCCCAGCATTTT
>TRBV5-1|TRBD1|-|TRBJ2-5
CASSLDGTGYETQYF
TGCGCCAGCAGCTTGGATGGGACAGGGTACGAGACCCAGTACTTC
>TRBV28|TRBD1|once|TRBJ1-5
CASSSTGQGNQPQHF
TGTGCCAGCAGTTCAACCGGACAGGGTAATCAGCCCCAGCATTTT
>TRBV29-1|TRBD2|-|TRBJ2-5
CSVVTSGITQYF
TGCAGCGTGGTAACTAGCGGAATAACGCAGTACTTC
>TRBV7-6|TRBD1|-|TRBJ2-3
CASSLETGSDTQYF
TGTGCCAGCAGCTTAGAGACAGGGTCAGATACGCAGTATTTT
>TRBV6-5|-|-|TRBJ1-3
CASSYQIDGPGNTIYF
TGTGCCAGCAGTTACCAAATCGACGGACCTGGAAACACCATATATTTT
>TRBV6-2/TRBV6-3|TRBD1|-|TRBJ2-7
CASSPRTGPYEQYF
TGTGCCAGCAGCCCCAGGACAGGGCCCTACGAGCAGTACTTC
>TRBV7-9|-|-|TRBJ1-1
CASSREGNTEAFF
TGTGCCAGCAGTCGGGAAGGCAACACTGAAGCTTTCTTT
>TRBV27|-|-|TRBJ1-5
CASSFASNQPQHF
TGTGCCAGCAGTTTTGCTAGCAATCAGCCCCAGCATTTT
>TRBV3-1/TRBV3-2|-|-|TRBJ2-2
CASSQDQRSTVGGELFF
TGTGCCAGCAGCCAAGACCAGCGGTCCACTGTCGGGGGGGAGCTGTTTTTT
>TRBV28|-|-|TRBJ1-2
CASRNGQFYGYTF
TGTGCCAGCAGAAATGGACAGTTTTATGGCTACACCTTC
>TRBV7-2|TRBD2|once|TRBJ2-4
CASSRGLAGGRTKNIQYF
TGTGCCAGCAGCCGGGGACTAGCGGGGGGGAGGACCAAAAACATTCAGTACTTC
>TRBV6-5|TRBD1|-|TRBJ1-4
CASSLGTGQRKLFF
TGTGCCAGCAGTCTCGGGACAGGGCAAAGGAAACTGTTTTTT
>TRBV5-1|TRBD1|-|TRBJ2-7
CASSNRTGAYEQYF
TGCGCCAGCAGCAACAGGACAGGAGCCTACGAGCAGTACTTC
>TRBV7-2|-|-|TRBJ2-7
CASSTRPPYEQYF
TGTGCCAGCAGCACCCGTCCCCCCTACGAGCAGTACTTC
>TRBV5-1|-|-|TRBJ1-5
CASSLGGADQPQHF
TGCGCCAGCAGCTTGGGGGGGGCCGACCAGCCCCAGCATTTT
>TRBV24-1|TRBD2|-|TRBJ2-1
CATSGVGLADTYNEQFF
TGTGCCACCAGTGGGGTGGGACTAGCGGACACCTACAATGAGCAGTTCTTC
>TRBV30|-|-|TRBJ1-6
CAWKAGSSYNSPLHF
TGTGCCTGGAAGGCAGGGAGCTCCTATAATTCACCCCTCCACTTT
>TRBV6-5|-|-|TRBJ2-7
CASSYSIASYEQYF
TGTGCCAGCAGTTACTCGATAGCGTCCTACGAGCAGTACTTC
>TRBV19|TRBD1|-|TRBJ1-2
CASSFRDRGLGYTF
TGTGCCAGTAGTTTCCGGGACAGAGGATTGGGCTACACCTTC
>TRBV6-5|TRBD1|-|TRBJ1-5
CASSGQGLIQPQHF
TGTGCCAGCAGCGGACAGGGCTTGATTCAGCCCCAGCATTTT